This T cell receptor (beta chain) was found in a study of blood T cells in healthy people across ages. Overall study findings and caveats: It was not known whether donors were CMV positive (a possible confounder of expanded clonotype changes).

The authors ran a second PCR of 7 to 11 cycles using a sample-barcoded 5' primer and a J-beta primer mix. Researchers report that each sample yielded at least 2.5 million CDR3-containing paired-end reads. TCRdb re-called the 5' RACE reads with MiXCR, one entry per CDR3 protein. Of fewer than 900,000 distinct CDR3 sequences listed, roughly 43% were seen once; the top ten hold 20% to 25%. Donors were systemically healthy Caucasian individuals from Russia aged roughly 6 to 100 years. In the case of this clonotype: Its antigen remains unidentified.

The sample taken for sequencing was blood. This TCR came from a woman in her fifties or sixties in good health.

CDR3 in amino acids: CASSNLGSGGNREQYF. The CDR3 nucleotides are TGCGCCAGCAGCAACCTTGGATCAGGGGGAAATCGCGAGCAGTACTTC. The chain links TRBV5-1 to TRBJ2-7, with 7 bases that match TRBD1. Germline V lookup: CDR1 SGHRS, CDR2 YFSETQ. The CDR3 consists of 16 residues. V was clipped by 4 bases and J by 6 bases; unmatched bases: 16.